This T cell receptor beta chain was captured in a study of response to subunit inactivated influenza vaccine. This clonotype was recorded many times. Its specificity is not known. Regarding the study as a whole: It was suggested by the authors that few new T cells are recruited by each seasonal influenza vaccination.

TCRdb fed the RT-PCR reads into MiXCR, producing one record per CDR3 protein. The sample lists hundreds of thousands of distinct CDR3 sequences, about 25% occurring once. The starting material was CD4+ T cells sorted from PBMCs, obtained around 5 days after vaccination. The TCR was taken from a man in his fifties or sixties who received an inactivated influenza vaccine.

The CDR3 bases are TGCAGCGGCATATCGGGCGGGGAGACCCAGTACTTC. It specifies CSGISGGETQYF. V and J are TRBV29-1 and TRBJ2-5, with a possible D match to TRBD2 (5 bases). Trimming took off 7 bases at V and 5 bases at J, with 14 bases between the two ends. The CDR3 spans 12 residues. CDR1 and CDR2 (germline): SQVTM, ANQGSEA.